A single sample gave rise to the 6 T cell receptor beta chains below, sequenced in a study of cytomegalovirus exposure and HLA in healthy donors. PCR amplification relied on 60 Vbeta primers (plus 13 Jbeta primers). Sequenced by immunoSEQ multiplex PCR; TCRdb stores in-frame clones only, minus some. This sample has roughly 120,000 clones, with 80% found just once. The sequencing sample was made of PBMCs. All receptors derive from a male donor in good health and CMV-seronegative.

The rearrangement joins TRBV7-2 to TRBJ1-1; unclear D gene. Germline values: CDR1 SGHTA, CDR2 FQGNSA. The CDR3 totals 13 residues. Trimming removed 4 bases from V and 5 bases from J, with 11 bases in between. CDR3 sequence: CASSSSGLTEAFF. CDR3 coding DNA: TGTGCCAGCAGCTCATCCGGGTTAACTGAAGCTTTCTTT. Supplemented by reference TRBV7-2 and TRBJ1-1, the full variable domain reads GAGVSQSPSNKVTEKGKDVELRCDPISGHTALYWYRQSLGQGLEFLIYFQGNSAPDKSGLPSDRFSAERTGGSVSTLTIQRTQQEDSAVYLCASSSSGLTEAFFGQGTRLTVV.

The genes are TRBV5-1 and TRBJ2-5, with 8 bases lining up with TRBD1. Germline V gene sequence: CDR1 SGHRS, CDR2 YFSETQ. V dropped 3 bases and J dropped 1; count of bases not matched to a gene: 8. CDR3 length: 16 residues. CDR3: CASSYLGTGPQETQYF. The CDR3 region has the DNA TGCGCCAGCAGCTACCTGGGGACAGGCCCCCAAGAGACCCAGTACTTC.

This clone was picked up a small number of times. This rearrangement joins TRBV6-1 to TRBJ1-5; tentative D call: TRBD1 (6 bases). CDR3 length: 18 amino acids. CDR1 MNHNS and CDR2 SASEGT come from the germline V gene. The V end lost 0 bases, the J end lost 4 bases, and 19 bases lay between the germline ends. The CDR3 bases are TGTGCCAGCAGTGAAGCCTGGAACAGGGTAGGTAGGAATCAGCCCCAGCATTTT. Amino acids: CASSEAWNRVGRNQPQHF.

This rearrangement joins TRBV27 to TRBJ1-1, with 7 bases matching TRBD1. Germline V gives CDR1 MNHEY, CDR2 SMNVEV (reference sequence). V gave up 6 bases and J gave up 3 bases; unmatched junction bases: 7. This CDR3 contains 14 residues. The CDR3 loop is CASSSGGLYTEAFF. Written as DNA, the CDR3 is TGTGCCAGCAGCTCAGGGGGTTTGTACACTGAAGCTTTCTTT.

This chain connects TRBV2 to TRBJ1-1; D possibly corresponds to TRBD1 (6 bases). The V gene lost 8 bases and the J gene lost 3 bases, with 22 bases spanning the gap. The CDR3 loop spans 16 amino acids. The germline gives CDR1 SNHLY, CDR2 FYNNEI. The CDR3 nucleotides read TGTGCCAGCCCTCGGGTCGGGGGGCAAGAGGACACTGAAGCTTTCTTT. This sequence encodes CASPRVGGQEDTEAFF. The full variable domain, with the rest looked up from reference TRBV2 and TRBJ1-1, is EPEVTQTPSHQVTQMGQEVILRCVPISNHLYFYWYRQILGQKVEFLVSFYNNEISEKSEIFDDQFSVERPDGSNFTLKIRSTKLEDSAMYFCASPRVGGQEDTEAFFGQGTRLTVV.

The chain couples TRBV7-9 to TRBJ1-1; D may be TRBD1 (5 bases). Germline V gives CDR1 SEHNR, CDR2 FQNEAQ (reference sequence). V was trimmed by 1 base and J by 8 bases, leaving 11 bases between them. The CDR3 covers 13 residues. The CDR3 loop reads CASSLDAGQEAFF. Here the CDR3 DNA reads TGTGCCAGCAGCTTAGATGCGGGGCAAGAAGCTTTCTTT.